The clone carrying this T cell receptor (beta chain) has a handful of counts. Its antigen is not known. The germline V gene encodes CDR1 SGHRS and CDR2 YFSETQ. This CDR3 is built from 18 residues. The trim removed 1 base at V and 1 base at J, leaving 4 bases unmatched. Template switching, a step in the protocol, added a universal primer site, and cDNA carried unique molecular identifiers. MiXCR, applied by TCRdb to the 5' RACE reads, yields one record per CDR3 protein. This table holds under 400,000 distinct CDR3 sequences, about 9% found once. This entry belongs to a study of identical twins. General study points: Cross-sectional statistical analysis was relied on for the conclusions, without the same donors being followed. Memory repertoires showed no such pattern, whereas abundant cord blood beta clonotypes carried fewer insertions.

The V and J genes are TRBV5-1 and TRBJ2-1, with TRBD2 identical over 14 bases. The TCR was taken from a woman between 50 and 59 years old in good health. Sample: naive T cells sorted from blood. CDR3 sequence (DNA): TGCGCCAGCAGCTTGAGGACTAGCGGGAGGTTATCCTACAATGAGCAGTTCTTC. Protein product: CASSLRTSGRLSYNEQFF.